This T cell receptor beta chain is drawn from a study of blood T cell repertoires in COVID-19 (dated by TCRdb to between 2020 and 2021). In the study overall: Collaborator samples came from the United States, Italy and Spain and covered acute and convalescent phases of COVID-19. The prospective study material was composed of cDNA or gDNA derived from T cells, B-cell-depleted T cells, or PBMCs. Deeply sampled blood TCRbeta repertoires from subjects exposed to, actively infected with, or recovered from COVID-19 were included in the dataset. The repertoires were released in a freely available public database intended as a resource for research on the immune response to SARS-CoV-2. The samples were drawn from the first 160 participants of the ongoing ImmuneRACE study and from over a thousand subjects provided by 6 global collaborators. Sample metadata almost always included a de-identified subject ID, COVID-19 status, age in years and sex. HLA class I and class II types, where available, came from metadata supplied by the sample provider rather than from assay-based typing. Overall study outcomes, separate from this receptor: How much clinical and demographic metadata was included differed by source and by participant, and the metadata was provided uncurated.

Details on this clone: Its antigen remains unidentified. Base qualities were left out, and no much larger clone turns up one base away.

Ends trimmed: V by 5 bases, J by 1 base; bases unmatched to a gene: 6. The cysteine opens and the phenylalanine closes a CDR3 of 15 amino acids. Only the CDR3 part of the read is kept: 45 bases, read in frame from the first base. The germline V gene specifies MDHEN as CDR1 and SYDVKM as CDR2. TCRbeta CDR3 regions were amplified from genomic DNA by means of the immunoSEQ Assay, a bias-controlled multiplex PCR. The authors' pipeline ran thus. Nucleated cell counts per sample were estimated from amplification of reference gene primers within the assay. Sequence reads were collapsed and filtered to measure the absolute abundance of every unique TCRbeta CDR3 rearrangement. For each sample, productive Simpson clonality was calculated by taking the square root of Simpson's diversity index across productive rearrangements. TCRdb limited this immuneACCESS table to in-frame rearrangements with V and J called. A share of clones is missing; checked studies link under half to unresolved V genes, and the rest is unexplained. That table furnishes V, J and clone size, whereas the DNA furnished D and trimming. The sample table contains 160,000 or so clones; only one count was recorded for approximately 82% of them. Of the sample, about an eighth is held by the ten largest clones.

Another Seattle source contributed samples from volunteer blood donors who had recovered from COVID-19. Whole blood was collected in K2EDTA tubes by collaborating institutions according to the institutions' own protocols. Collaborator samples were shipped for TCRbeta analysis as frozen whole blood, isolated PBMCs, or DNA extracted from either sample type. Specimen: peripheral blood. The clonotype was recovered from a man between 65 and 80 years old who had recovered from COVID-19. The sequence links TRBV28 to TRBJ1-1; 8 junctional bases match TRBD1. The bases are TGTGCCAGCAGTACGACAGGGGCTGGGAACACTGAAGCTTTCTTT. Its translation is CASSTTGAGNTEAFF.